These 16 T cell receptor beta chains came from one sample sequenced in a study of blood T cell repertoires in COVID-19. Sequencing used immunoSEQ multiplex PCR; TCRdb keeps in-frame clones, though not all of them. The sample contains about 120,000 clones, around 89% of which appear only once. The sample consisted of peripheral blood. These TCRs come from a human donor with acute or convalescent COVID-19. The donor label of this sample is uncertain.

V and J are TRBV30 and TRBJ1-4; 7 bases are a match to TRBD1. V trimming: 3 bases; J trimming: 4 bases; junction bases outside the gene matches: 8. This CDR3 comprises 15 residues. Germline V gene lookup returns CDR1 GTSNPN and CDR2 SVGIG (reference sequence). CDR3 amino acids: CAWRTGLGDNEKLFF. Written as DNA, the CDR3 is TGTGCCTGGAGGACAGGGTTGGGAGATAATGAAAAACTGTTTTTT. Complete variable domain (other parts from reference TRBV30 and TRBJ1-4): SQTIHQWPATLVQPVGSPLSLECTVEGTSNPNLYWYRQAAGRGLQLLFYSVGIGQISSEVPQNLSASRPQDRQFILSSKKLLLSDSGFYLCAWRTGLGDNEKLFFGSGTQLSVL.

The genes are TRBV7-2 and TRBJ2-7; D might be TRBD2 (6 bases). Per the germline V gene, CDR1 is SGHTA and CDR2 is FQGNSA. V was clipped by 5 bases and J by 2 bases, with 16 bases between them. The CDR3 spans 15 residues. As DNA, the CDR3 is TGTGCCAGCAGCCCCCCCGCTAGCGCAGCCTACGAGCAGTACTTC. Protein: CASSPPASAAYEQYF.

The V call is TRBV6-6, the J call TRBJ1-2; the match to TRBD1 covers 7 bases. The CDR3 is 11 amino acids. Germline CDR1 is MNHNY and CDR2 is SVGAGI (reference sequence). V was pared by 6 bases and J by 8 bases, with 3 bases of the junction left unmatched. The DNA of the CDR3 is TGTGCCAGCAGACCGGGACAGGGCTACACCTTC. This sequence encodes CASRPGQGYTF.

This clone appeared a few times. The CDR3 DNA reads TGTGCCAGCCTACGAAAGACAGGGGGCGCTGGGGCCAACGTCCTGACTTTC. Amino acid sequence: CASLRKTGGAGANVLTF. V gene TRBV28 combines with J gene TRBJ2-6; 10 bases line up with TRBD1. V shed 8 bases and J 2 bases; nucleotides not matched to a gene: 9. The CDR3 consists of 17 residues. In germline, CDR1 is MDHEN, CDR2 SYDVKM.

This clone was observed once. V gene TRBV27 combines with J gene TRBJ1-4; tentative D call: TRBD1 (5 bases). The germline V and J ends were trimmed by 6 bases and 8 bases, with 19 bases remaining between them. The CDR3 sequence is 15 residues long. CDR1 MNHEY and CDR2 SMNVEV come from the germline V gene (reference sequence). As DNA, the CDR3 is TGTGCCAGCAGGTCGGAGCAGGGTTTTCCAGAAAAACTGTTTTTT. This gives the protein CASRSEQGFPEKLFF.

This sequence joins TRBV7-9 and TRBJ2-1; 8 bases are shared with TRBD2. Germline V gene sequence: CDR1 SEHNR, CDR2 FQNEAQ (reference sequence). The J segment lost 9 bases and the V segment lost 1 base, leaving 17 bases of the junction unmatched. The CDR3 sequence is 18 residues long. The DNA for the CDR3 is TGTGCCAGCAGCTTAGAGGTAGACTTCAGTAGCGGGATGGGTGAGCAGTTCTTC. Its translation: CASSLEVDFSSGMGEQFF.

The V gene is TRBV5-1, the J gene TRBJ2-1; D ambiguous. This CDR3 region has 15 residues. Trimming stripped 0 bases from V and 2 bases from J, with 9 bases between. The germline V gene encodes CDR1 SGHRS and CDR2 YFSETQ. The CDR3 DNA follows: TGCGCCAGCAGCTTGGCCGTGTTAACCTACAATGAGCAGTTCTTC. This translates into CASSLAVLTYNEQFF.

V usage is TRBV18 and J usage is TRBJ1-2, with a tentative D call TRBD1 (6 bases). V lost 2 bases, J lost 3 bases, and 13 bases lay in between. Germline CDR1 is KGHSH and CDR2 is LQKENI. CDR3 length equals 15 residues. Written as DNA, the CDR3 is TGTGCCAGCTCACCATCGGTTACAGGGTACTATGGCTACACCTTC. The encoded protein is CASSPSVTGYYGYTF.

CDR3 region: CASSQVLAMGSYNEQFF. DNA of the CDR3: TGTGCCAGCAGCCAAGTACTAGCTATGGGCTCCTACAATGAGCAGTTCTTC. This chain links TRBV3-1 (or the pseudogene TRBV3-2) with TRBJ2-1, with D possibly being TRBD2 (6 bases). The CDR3 extends over 17 amino acids. Per germline, CDR1 LGHDT and CDR2 YNNKEL (reference sequence). Trimming stripped 1 base from V and 0 bases from J, with 13 bases between.

The V call is TRBV15, the J call TRBJ1-5, with D possibly TRBD1 on 6 matching bases. There are 16 residues in the CDR3. V lost 4 bases and J lost 7, with 20 bases in between. Germline assignment: CDR1 LNHNV and CDR2 YYDKDF (reference sequence). The CDR3 sequence: CATSIQRTVLGQPQHF. In DNA form, the CDR3 reads TGTGCCACCAGCATCCAAAGGACAGTCCTCGGACAGCCCCAGCATTTT.

The chain is built from TRBV20-1 and TRBJ1-1, with D possibly being TRBD1 (6 bases). V was clipped by 3 bases and J by 0 bases, with 11 bases between them. This CDR3 comprises 14 residues. The germline V gene encodes CDR1 DFQATT and CDR2 SNEGSKA (reference sequence). The CDR3: CSASRAGVNTEAFF. CDR3 sequence (DNA): TGCAGTGCTAGTAGGGCAGGGGTGAACACTGAAGCTTTCTTT.

The chain joins TRBV27 to TRBJ1-3; 7 bases line up with TRBD1. CDR1 MNHEY and CDR2 SMNVEV come from the germline V gene (reference sequence). The CDR3 is 14 residues long. V gave up 2 bases and J gave up 3 bases; unmatched junction bases: 1. CDR3 in amino acids: CASSLRGLGNTIYF. CDR3 sequence (DNA): TGTGCCAGCAGTTTAAGGGGGCTTGGAAACACCATATATTTT.

The chain is built from TRBV28 and TRBJ2-1; 8 nucleotides match TRBD2. The length of the CDR3 is 16 residues. Losses at the gene ends were 7 bases for V and 1 base for J; bases not matched to a gene: 9. Germline V lookup: CDR1 MDHEN, CDR2 SYDVKM. CDR3 coding DNA: TGTGCCAGCATCGACGGGGGGGCCGGGTCCTACAATGAGCAGTTCTTC. Its translation: CASIDGGAGSYNEQFF.

The chain uses TRBV11-2 and TRBJ1-1; no clear D gene. The CDR3 totals 13 residues. Germline lookup yields CDR1 SGHAT and CDR2 FQNNGV. V dropped 5 bases and J dropped 6 bases, with 13 bases sitting between them. The chain's CDR3 is CASSQQFGPEAFF. In DNA form, the CDR3 reads TGTGCCAGCAGCCAGCAGTTTGGGCCTGAAGCTTTCTTT.

The V and J genes are TRBV20-1 and TRBJ2-3; TRBD2 aligns across 12 bases. V was clipped by 3 bases and J by 4 bases; unmatched bases: 14. The CDR3 consists of 18 residues. CDR1 and CDR2 from the germline V gene are DFQATT and SNEGSKA (reference sequence). CDR3 sequence (DNA): TGCAGTGCTAGTCTCGGACTAGCGGGATTGGGGGCCGCAGATACGCAGTATTTT. It encodes CSASLGLAGLGAADTQYF.

The gene calls are TRBV4-1 and TRBJ1-1; TRBD1 is a possible D gene (5 bases). This CDR3 region has 13 residues. CDR1 MGHRA and CDR2 YSYEKL come from the germline V gene. Trimming took off 2 bases at V and 7 bases at J, with 11 bases between the two ends. CDR3 nucleotide sequence: TGCGCCAGCAGCCAATGGGGCCAGGGTGAAGCTTTCTTT. Residues: CASSQWGQGEAFF.